The next 9 T cell receptor beta chains were all read from a single sample in a study of blood T cells in healthy people across ages. With a J-beta primer mix and a sample-barcoded 5' primer, a second PCR ran about 7 to 11 cycles. A single record per CDR3 protein comes from TCRdb applying MiXCR to the 5' RACE reads. In the table there are more than 600,000 distinct CDR3 sequences, just under 25% of which are singletons. These same records also appear under a second study, on T cells of mothers and their children.

Sample: blood. These receptors were collected from a boy younger than 18 in good health.

Concerning this clonotype: Sequence at one end of the junction differs from germline and may be a read error. The chain combines TRBV7-9 with TRBJ2-5, with 12 bases that match TRBD2. Germline lookup yields CDR1 SEHNR and CDR2 FQNEAQ (reference sequence). The CDR3 runs 16 residues. The CDR3 nucleotides are TGTGCCAGCAGCTTTGCTAGCGGGAGGGCCCCTAATTCAATGATCTTC. Amino acid sequence: CASSFASGRAPNSMIF. The entire variable domain, with the rest obtained from reference TRBV7-9 and TRBJ2-5, is as follows: DTGVSQNPRHKITKRGQNVTFRCDPISEHNRLYWYRQTLGQGPEFLTYFQNEAQLEKSRLLSDRFSAERPKGSFSTLEIQRTEQGDSAMYLCASSFASGRAPNSMIFGPGTRLLVL.

The chain uses TRBV11-3 and TRBJ2-7; possibly TRBD1 or TRBD2 for D (5 bases each). The V and J ends lost 5 bases and 0 bases respectively, with 14 bases between them. The length of the CDR3 is 15 residues. Germline V gene lookup returns CDR1 SGHNT and CDR2 YENEEA. The CDR3 DNA follows: TGTGCCAGCAGCCCCCGGGACGGGAACTCCTACGAGCAGTACTTC. Its protein product is CASSPRDGNSYEQYF.

This clonotype was observed a handful of times. J is TRBJ2-3 and V is TRBV7-2; the D is unclear. This CDR3 contains 12 residues. V lost 3 bases and J lost 4, with 5 bases in between. Germline lookup yields CDR1 SGHTA and CDR2 FQGNSA. CDR3 loop: CASSFPPDTQYF. The CDR3, as DNA: TGTGCCAGCAGCTTCCCTCCAGATACGCAGTATTTT.

V gene TRBV29-1 combines with J gene TRBJ2-1, with 11 bases aligning to TRBD2. The CDR3 totals 14 residues. Germline CDR1 is SQVTM and CDR2 is ANQGSEA. V was pared by 5 bases and J by 8 bases, with 8 bases of the junction left unmatched. The CDR3 sequence is CSVLAGGPNHEQFF. CDR3 in DNA: TGCAGCGTTTTAGCGGGAGGGCCCAACCATGAGCAGTTCTTC.

This clonotype has ten or more counts. This rearrangement joins TRBV20-1 to TRBJ2-5; TRBD1 is a possible D gene (5 bases). Trimming shortened V by 7 bases and J by 4 bases, and 16 bases separated the two germline ends. The CDR3 runs 13 residues. The germline V gene encodes CDR1 DFQATT and CDR2 SNEGSKA (reference sequence). The CDR3 DNA sequence: TGCAGTGTTAAGGGGTTATCGAGAGAGACCCAGTACTTC. This gives the protein CSVKGLSRETQYF.

In this sample, this clonotype turned up a few times. The chain has TRBV7-9 and TRBJ1-4; no firm D call. The ends were cut back, 7 bases at V and 9 bases at J, with 15 bases in the middle. Germline values: CDR1 SEHNR, CDR2 FQNEAQ (reference sequence). The CDR3 has 13 amino acids. The CDR3 sequence is CASKKELDKKLFF. For the CDR3, the DNA is TGTGCCAGCAAGAAAGAACTGGATAAAAAACTGTTTTTT.

This clonotype occurred a few times. The CDR3 nucleotides are TGTGCCAGCAGCCGAGTATTTGGCAGGGGTATAGACGAGCAGTACTTC. This encodes CASSRVFGRGIDEQYF. The genes are TRBV7-9 and TRBJ2-7; maybe TRBD1 (6 bases). The V gene lost 5 bases and the J gene lost 5 bases, with 22 bases spanning the gap. The CDR3 covers 16 residues. Germline lookup yields CDR1 SEHNR and CDR2 FQNEAQ (reference sequence).

This clonotype was counted a few times. The chain carries TRBV11-2 and TRBJ2-7; 12 positions agree with TRBD2. The CDR3 runs 15 residues. V lost 6 bases and J lost 4; bases outside the gene matches: 7. In germline, CDR1 is SGHAT, CDR2 FQNNGV. CDR3 region: CASRRTSGGSYEQYF. The CDR3 DNA follows: TGTGCCAGCAGACGAACTAGCGGGGGGTCTTACGAGCAGTACTTC. Full variable domain (outside the CDR3, taken from reference TRBV11-2 and TRBJ2-7): EAGVAQSPRYKIIEKRQSVAFWCNPISGHATLYWYQQILGQGPKLLIQFQNNGVVDDSQLPKDRFSAERLKGVDSTLKIQPAKLEDSAVYLCASRRTSGGSYEQYFGPGTRLTVT.

This clonotype was counted only a few times. The V gene is TRBV4-3, the J gene TRBJ2-3; 11 nucleotides line up with TRBD1. V was clipped by 4 bases and J by 4 bases; unmatched bases: 10. Germline assignment: CDR1 LGHNA and CDR2 YSLEER. The CDR3 is 17 residues long. The CDR3 sequence: CASSPVTGTGGADTQYF. As DNA, the CDR3 is TGCGCCAGCAGCCCAGTCACCGGGACAGGGGGAGCAGATACGCAGTATTTT.